The clone carrying this TCR beta chain occurred many times. For every donor, a draw yielded around 9.4 milliliters of peripheral blood. In germline, CDR1 is SGHVS, CDR2 FQNEAQ. Trimming removed 4 bases from V and 1 base from J, with 11 bases in between. The CDR3 has 14 amino acids. Sample-barcoded 5' priming and a J-beta primer mix drove a second PCR of about 6 to 11 cycles. TCRdb independently ran MiXCR on the 5' RACE reads; one entry per CDR3 protein. The table has around 1,500,000 distinct CDR3 sequences, roughly 28% seen once. The sample originates from a study of blood T cells in healthy people across ages.

The sample was blood. The clonotype comes from a woman aged 25 to 39 in good health. The chain joins TRBV7-8 to TRBJ2-7, with D possibly matching TRBD1 (6 bases). CDR3 in DNA: TGTGCCAGCAGCTCACCGGGACATTCCTACGAGCAGTACTTC. This gives the protein CASSSPGHSYEQYF.